This entry concerns a single T cell receptor (beta chain). Its antigen is still unknown. This entry comes from a study of lymphopenia after photon versus proton radiotherapy. Study-wide points: After lymphocyte nadir, photon-treated repertoires showed oligoclonal expansion, especially CD8+ Temra. Survival link was tested only in deceased patients; proton benefit remains a possibility. In patients who died, overall survival fell as post-nadir TCR diversity dropped more. Under photons, naive T cells and diversity fell while effector/memory populations rose.

Data came from immunoSEQ multiplex PCR; TCRdb stores just in-frame clones and leaves some out. The data contain around 33,000 clones, 89% of them seen just once; the ten biggest clones take up around 7%. The CDR3 covers 13 residues. The V end was cut by 6 bases, the J end by 2 bases, with 11 bases between. Looked up from germline, CDR1 is SNHLY and CDR2 is FYNNEI. The clonotype comes from a woman in her 70s with pancreatic cancer. Some clones in this sample may be carry-over from other donors' samples. The chain links TRBV2 to TRBJ2-7, with D perhaps being TRBD1 or TRBD2 (5 bases each). The source was peripheral blood, collected from a patient treated with proton-based radiotherapy. The CDR3: CASSRDDTYEQYF. As DNA, the CDR3 is TGTGCCAGCAGCCGGGACGACACCTACGAGCAGTACTTC.